This T cell receptor (beta chain) stems from a study of blood T cell repertoires in COVID-19. Study-level background: The origin of the acute and convalescent COVID-19 samples was the United States, Italy and Spain. Nucleic acid was either cDNA or gDNA, and it came from T cells, B-cell-depleted T cells, or PBMCs.

In the original analysis: Amplification of reference gene primers provided the estimated nucleated cell counts. Some clones are missing from TCRdb's copy, which holds only in-frame ones; the method was immunoSEQ multiplex PCR. V and J calls and clone size come straight from that table; D and trimming were deduced from the DNA. Of approximately 300,000 clones listed, around 83% are singletons. CDR1 MNHEY and CDR2 SVGEGT come from the germline V gene. CDR3 length equals 16 residues. V dropped 4 bases and J dropped 4; count of bases not matched to a gene: 4. The gene calls are TRBV6-2 or TRBV6-3 and TRBJ2-1, with 13 bases fitting TRBD2. This receptor was obtained from a woman in her forties or fifties with acute or convalescent COVID-19. The sample consisted of peripheral blood. The DNA of the CDR3 is TGTGCCAGCAGTTCTAGGGGACTAGCGGGGTACAATGAGCAGTTCTTC. Amino acids: CASSSRGLAGYNEQFF.